The rows below give T cell receptor beta chains drawn from one sample of a study of blood T cell repertoires in COVID-19. Produced via immunoSEQ multiplex PCR; TCRdb's table is partial and in-frame only. The sample includes a few hundred thousand clones, approximately 88% of them seen just once. Sequencing was done on a sample of peripheral blood. Receptor source: a woman in her 30s with COVID-19, enrolled during active disease. Each CDR3 is given with its conserved first and last residue. D genes are given only for firm matches. Only some rows state a clone size, as once, few, many or a class for expanded clones.

J gene: TRBJ1-2
V gene: TRBV15
D gene: .
clone size: .
CDR3 protein: CATSRDPRGGYTF
CDR3 DNA: TGTGCCACCAGCAGAGATCCCCGAGGCGGCTACACCTTC

J gene: TRBJ2-7
V gene: TRBV4-3
D gene: .
clone size: .
CDR3 protein: CASSQDRAGLYEQYF
CDR3 DNA: TGCGCCAGCAGCCAAGATAGGGCGGGGCTCTACGAGCAGTACTTC

J gene: TRBJ2-5
V gene: TRBV19
D gene: .
clone size: once
CDR3 protein: CASSITGDQETQYF
CDR3 DNA: TGTGCCAGTAGTATTACCGGGGACCAAGAGACCCAGTACTTC

J gene: TRBJ2-5
V gene: TRBV9
D gene: .
clone size: .
CDR3 protein: CASSDGETQYF
CDR3 DNA: TGTGCCAGCAGCGACGGAGAGACCCAGTACTTC

J gene: TRBJ1-5
V gene: TRBV2
D gene: TRBD1
clone size: .
CDR3 protein: CASRMGQGRNQPQHF
CDR3 DNA: TGTGCCAGCAGGATGGGACAGGGAAGGAATCAGCCCCAGCATTTT

J gene: TRBJ2-3
V gene: TRBV28
D gene: .
clone size: .
CDR3 protein: CASSLTLNLLSSTDTQYF
CDR3 DNA: TGTGCCAGCAGTTTAACTTTGAACCTCCTCTCTAGCACAGATACGCAGTATTTT

J gene: TRBJ2-1
V gene: TRBV27
D gene: TRBD2
clone size: .
CDR3 protein: CASSILASGVYNEQFF
CDR3 DNA: TGTGCCAGCAGTATACTAGCGAGTGGGGTCTACAATGAGCAGTTCTTC

J gene: TRBJ2-2
V gene: TRBV6-4
D gene: .
clone size: .
CDR3 protein: CASSYHGTGELFF
CDR3 DNA: TGTGCCAGCAGTTACCACGGCACCGGGGAGCTGTTTTTT

J gene: TRBJ2-3
V gene: TRBV12-3/TRBV12-4
D gene: .
clone size: .
CDR3 protein: CASTPDFTDTQYF
CDR3 DNA: TGTGCCAGCACCCCTGACTTCACAGATACGCAGTATTTT

J gene: TRBJ2-1
V gene: TRBV27
D gene: TRBD1
clone size: .
CDR3 protein: CASSYGTGGFYEQFF
CDR3 DNA: TGTGCCAGCAGTTATGGGACAGGGGGATTCTATGAGCAGTTCTTC

J gene: TRBJ2-7
V gene: TRBV7-2
D gene: TRBD1
clone size: .
CDR3 protein: CASSPSRGYEQYF
CDR3 DNA: TGTGCCAGCAGCCCGAGCAGGGGGTACGAGCAGTACTTC

J gene: TRBJ2-4
V gene: TRBV29-1
D gene: TRBD2
clone size: .
CDR3 protein: CSVTSGWEDAKNIQYF
CDR3 DNA: TGCAGCGTAACTAGCGGGTGGGAGGACGCCAAAAACATTCAGTACTTC

J gene: TRBJ1-3
V gene: TRBV27
D gene: .
clone size: many
CDR3 protein: CASSPSLTVNTIYF
CDR3 DNA: TGTGCCAGCAGTCCCTCTCTGACAGTGAACACCATATATTTT

J gene: TRBJ1-2
V gene: TRBV28
D gene: .
clone size: .
CDR3 protein: CASRGSVGAYGYTF
CDR3 DNA: TGTGCCAGCAGAGGATCAGTGGGAGCCTATGGCTACACCTTC

J gene: TRBJ1-4
V gene: TRBV28
D gene: .
clone size: .
CDR3 protein: CASRGPGGPFF
CDR3 DNA: TGTGCCAGCAGGGGGCCGGGGGGCCCCTTTTTT

J gene: TRBJ2-1
V gene: TRBV6-2/TRBV6-3
D gene: TRBD2
clone size: .
CDR3 protein: CASSYELAGLYNEQFF
CDR3 DNA: TGTGCCAGCAGTTACGAGTTAGCGGGTCTCTACAATGAGCAGTTCTTC

J gene: TRBJ2-2
V gene: TRBV2
D gene: TRBD2
clone size: .
CDR3 protein: CASSDLGGVTGELFF
CDR3 DNA: TGTGCCAGCAGTGACCTGGGGGGGGTCACCGGGGAGCTGTTTTTT

J gene: TRBJ2-2
V gene: TRBV24-1
D gene: TRBD1
clone size: .
CDR3 protein: CATSKGQFAGELFF
CDR3 DNA: TGTGCCACCAGTAAGGGACAGTTTGCGGGGGAGCTGTTTTTT

J gene: TRBJ2-1
V gene: TRBV7-2
D gene: .
clone size: .
CDR3 protein: CASSQEYAVYNEQFF
CDR3 DNA: TGTGCCAGCAGCCAAGAGTACGCGGTCTACAATGAGCAGTTCTTC

J gene: TRBJ2-1
V gene: TRBV3-1/TRBV3-2
D gene: .
clone size: once
CDR3 protein: CASSQRVGESQFF
CDR3 DNA: TGTGCCAGCAGCCAACGGGTGGGAGAATCCCAGTTCTTC

J gene: TRBJ1-2
V gene: TRBV14
D gene: .
clone size: .
CDR3 protein: CASSQAPRGRGYTF
CDR3 DNA: TGTGCCAGCAGCCAAGCTCCTAGGGGGAGAGGCTACACCTTC

J gene: TRBJ1-3
V gene: TRBV2
D gene: .
clone size: .
CDR3 protein: CASSRQYDSSGNTIYF
CDR3 DNA: TGTGCCAGCAGTCGCCAATACGACAGCTCTGGAAACACCATATATTTT

J gene: TRBJ2-7
V gene: TRBV14
D gene: .
clone size: .
CDR3 protein: CASSPRGLAYEQYF
CDR3 DNA: TGTGCCAGCAGCCCGCGGGGCTTAGCCTACGAGCAGTACTTC

J gene: TRBJ1-4
V gene: TRBV25-1
D gene: TRBD1
clone size: .
CDR3 protein: CASSSLDRGLHEKLFF
CDR3 DNA: TGTGCCAGCAGTTCCCTTGACAGGGGGTTACACGAAAAACTGTTTTTT

J gene: TRBJ2-1
V gene: TRBV5-6
D gene: TRBD1
clone size: .
CDR3 protein: CASSWDRALRNEQFF
CDR3 DNA: TGTGCCAGCAGCTGGGACAGGGCGTTACGAAATGAGCAGTTCTTC

J gene: TRBJ1-5
V gene: TRBV3-1/TRBV3-2
D gene: .
clone size: .
CDR3 protein: CASSQVPGQRAYSNQPQHF
CDR3 DNA: TGTGCCAGCAGCCAAGTTCCGGGACAAAGAGCTTATAGCAATCAGCCCCAGCATTTT

J gene: TRBJ1-5
V gene: TRBV2
D gene: .
clone size: .
CDR3 protein: CASSVGRGQPQHF
CDR3 DNA: TGTGCCAGCAGTGTGGGAAGGGGGCAGCCCCAGCATTTT

J gene: TRBJ1-3
V gene: TRBV4-3
D gene: TRBD1
clone size: once
CDR3 protein: CASSQTGTGSGNTIYF
CDR3 DNA: TGCGCCAGCAGCCAAACCGGGACAGGCTCTGGAAACACCATATATTTT

J gene: TRBJ2-3
V gene: TRBV9
D gene: TRBD2
clone size: .
CDR3 protein: CASTSGGRYTDTQYF
CDR3 DNA: TGTGCCAGCACTAGCGGGGGGAGATACACAGATACGCAGTATTTT

J gene: TRBJ2-5
V gene: TRBV19
D gene: TRBD1
clone size: .
CDR3 protein: CATGTGVGTQYF
CDR3 DNA: TGTGCCACCGGGACAGGGGTTGGGACCCAGTACTTC

J gene: TRBJ1-6
V gene: TRBV5-4
D gene: TRBD1
clone size: .
CDR3 protein: CASSSQGVAYNSPLHF
CDR3 DNA: TGTGCCAGCAGCTCGCAGGGGGTCGCCTATAATTCACCCCTCCACTTT

J gene: TRBJ1-2
V gene: TRBV28
D gene: .
clone size: .
CDR3 protein: CASRQGTHNYGYTF
CDR3 DNA: TGTGCCAGCAGACAGGGAACCCACAACTATGGCTACACCTTC

J gene: TRBJ2-2
V gene: TRBV7-7
D gene: .
clone size: .
CDR3 protein: CASSLGSGVTGELFF
CDR3 DNA: TGTGCTAGCAGCTTAGGGTCGGGGGTCACCGGGGAGCTGTTTTTT

J gene: TRBJ2-2
V gene: TRBV4-3
D gene: TRBD2
clone size: .
CDR3 protein: CASSQDRLAGPTGELFF
CDR3 DNA: TGCGCCAGCAGCCAAGATAGGTTAGCGGGGCCCACCGGGGAGCTGTTTTTT

J gene: TRBJ2-5
V gene: TRBV7-2
D gene: .
clone size: .
CDR3 protein: CASSLSYQETQYF
CDR3 DNA: TGTGCCAGCAGCTTAAGCTACCAAGAGACCCAGTACTTC

J gene: TRBJ2-2
V gene: TRBV3-1/TRBV3-2
D gene: TRBD1
clone size: few
CDR3 protein: CASSQGQGNTGELFF
CDR3 DNA: TGTGCCAGCAGCCAAGGACAGGGGAACACCGGGGAGCTGTTTTTT

J gene: TRBJ2-1
V gene: TRBV7-7
D gene: TRBD1
clone size: .
CDR3 protein: CASSLDNRGTEQFF
CDR3 DNA: TGTGCTAGCAGCTTAGATAACAGGGGGACTGAGCAGTTCTTC